At least ten counts were recorded for the clone carrying this TCR beta chain. Its cognate antigen is unknown. The record originates from a study of blood T cells in healthy people across ages. Regarding the study as a whole: Percentage of naive T cells showed a strong correlation with TCR beta diversity.

This CDR3 spans 11 amino acids. Trimming stripped 4 bases from V and 3 bases from J, with 7 bases between. Per the germline V gene, CDR1 is SQVTM and CDR2 is ANQGSEA. A sample-barcoded 5' primer and a J-beta primer mix were used in a second PCR of roughly 7 to 11 cycles. MiXCR was run by TCRdb on the 5' RACE reads, yielding one entry per CDR3 protein. The data show approximately 900,000 distinct CDR3 sequences, around 46% seen once. The material sequenced was blood. The origin of this receptor is a man younger than 45 in good health. The chain combines TRBV29-1 with TRBJ2-7; no definite D call. In nucleotides, the CDR3 is TGCAGCGTTGTAGTGGGCTACGAGCAGTACTTC. This sequence encodes CSVVVGYEQYF.